The 26 T cell receptor beta chains in this list originate from one sample, sequenced in a study of shared clonotypes between healthy human individuals. Only in-frame clones appear in the TCRdb table, and some are missing; sequencing was by immunoSEQ multiplex PCR. This sample has more than 400,000 clones; about 96% occur once, and the top ten carry about 0.057%. Sequenced input: naive CD4+ T cells sorted from blood. Subset: CD45RA+ positively selected. Source of these receptors: a woman in her twenties or thirties in good health.

This chain connects TRBV15 to TRBJ2-7; 12 bases agree with TRBD2. V gave up 2 bases and J gave up 4 bases; unmatched junction bases: 6. This CDR3 has 16 residues. Germline values: CDR1 LNHNV, CDR2 YYDKDF (reference sequence). The CDR3 is CATSRSLAGGPYEQYF. For the CDR3, the DNA is TGTGCCACCAGCAGATCCCTAGCGGGAGGGCCTTACGAGCAGTACTTC.

The chain combines TRBV5-8 with TRBJ2-1, with D unclear. The CDR3 is made up of 12 amino acids. The germline V gene encodes CDR1 SGHTS and CDR2 YDEGEE. Trimming pared 3 bases from V and 9 bases from J, leaving 10 bases between. The CDR3 here is CASSSRQAEQFF. CDR3 nucleotide sequence: TGTGCCAGCAGCTCCCGTCAGGCTGAGCAGTTCTTC.

This clone has a single count. The chain couples TRBV7-2 to TRBJ2-7; no firm D call. The length of the CDR3 is 14 residues. The germline gives CDR1 SGHTA, CDR2 FQGNSA. Trimming removed 3 bases at V and 6 bases at J, with 15 bases between. Here the CDR3 reads CASSFFGIKGEQYF. For the CDR3, the DNA is TGTGCCAGCAGCTTCTTTGGGATTAAAGGCGAGCAGTACTTC.

J is TRBJ2-3 and V is TRBV29-1; D is unresolved. The CDR3 is made up of 13 amino acids. The V and J ends lost 4 bases and 0 bases respectively, with 8 bases between them. From germline, CDR1 is SQVTM and CDR2 ANQGSEA. CDR3 protein: CSVGWASTDTQYF. The CDR3, as DNA: TGCAGCGTTGGATGGGCTAGCACAGATACGCAGTATTTT.

V usage is TRBV28 and J usage is TRBJ1-2, with D maybe TRBD1 (6 bases). The CDR3 is 14 amino acids. From germline, CDR1 is MDHEN and CDR2 SYDVKM. Trimming removed 3 bases from V and 8 bases from J, with 16 bases in between. This chain's CDR3 is CASSLGQTPGGYTF. DNA of the CDR3: TGTGCCAGCAGTTTGGGACAAACCCCTGGAGGCTACACCTTC.

This chain uses TRBV28 with TRBJ2-7; TRBD1 might be the D (6 bases). CDR1 and CDR2 from the germline V gene are MDHEN and SYDVKM. The V end was cut by 2 bases, the J end by 0 bases, with 11 bases between. There are 15 residues in the CDR3. The DNA for the CDR3 is TGTGCCAGCAGTTTAACAGGGAAGCGCTCCTACGAGCAGTACTTC. Amino acid sequence: CASSLTGKRSYEQYF. Together with reference TRBV28 and TRBJ2-7, the CDR3 gives the full variable domain: DVKVTQSSRYLVKRTGEKVFLECVQDMDHENMFWYRQDPGLGLRLIYFSYDVKMKEKGDIPEGYSVSREKKERFSLILESASTNQTSMYLCASSLTGKRSYEQYFGPGTRLTVT.

The V gene is TRBV28, the J gene TRBJ1-2; 8 positions agree with TRBD1. J lost 6 bases, V lost 6 bases, and 6 bases had no gene match. This CDR3 region has 13 residues. CDR1 MDHEN and CDR2 SYDVKM come from the germline V gene. The CDR3 DNA sequence: TGTGCCAGCAGCATGGACAGGGTCGATGGCTACACCTTC. Translated, it gives CASSMDRVDGYTF.

The chain employs TRBV27 and TRBJ1-2; 7 bases map to TRBD1. The CDR3 totals 15 residues. Germline values: CDR1 MNHEY, CDR2 SMNVEV (reference sequence). J lost 2 bases, V lost 10 bases, and 13 bases had no gene match. In DNA form, the CDR3 reads TGTGCCACCGGCCTAACCGGGACAGCAAACTATGGCTACACCTTC. Its translation: CATGLTGTANYGYTF.

To note about this clone: This same CDR3 is encoded by further DNA sequences in the sample. This sequence joins TRBV18 and TRBJ2-7; 10 bases agree with TRBD1. With 2 bases clipped from V and 1 base from J, the junction kept 2 bases outside the gene matches. Germline lookup yields CDR1 KGHSH and CDR2 LQKENI. The CDR3 spans 15 residues. CDR3 DNA: TGTGCCAGCTCACCAAGGACAGGGGGATCCTACGAGCAGTACTTC. This encodes CASSPRTGGSYEQYF.

This clone came up once. The rearrangement links TRBV25-1 to TRBJ1-2, with D perhaps matching TRBD1 (5 bases). This CDR3 region has 15 residues. The V gene lost 1 base and the J gene lost 1 base, with 10 bases spanning the gap. CDR1 is MGHDK, CDR2 SYGVNS, per germline. The CDR3, as DNA: TGTGCCAGCAGTGAATCAGGGAATCATAACTATGGCTACACCTTC. It translates to CASSESGNHNYGYTF.

The chain joins TRBV27 to TRBJ1-2, with unresolved D. The V and J ends lost 6 bases and 4 bases respectively, with 15 bases between them. From germline, CDR1 is MNHEY and CDR2 SMNVEV (reference sequence). The CDR3 loop spans 14 amino acids. CDR3 DNA: TGTGCCAGCAGCTGGGGAGGACTGGGCTATGGCTACACCTTC. It translates to CASSWGGLGYGYTF.

The V and J genes are TRBV19 and TRBJ1-5; perhaps TRBD1 as D (6 bases). Germline V gives CDR1 LNHDA, CDR2 SQIVND (reference sequence). Between the trimmed V and J ends, which lost 10 bases and 2 bases, there was a span of 15 bases. This CDR3 contains 14 residues. The CDR3 bases are TGTGCCACTGGACAGCGCTATGGCAATCAGCCCCAGCATTTT. As protein: CATGQRYGNQPQHF.

The chain uses TRBV5-1 and TRBJ1-4, with D perhaps TRBD1 (5 bases). The V end lost 0 bases, the J end lost 5 bases, and 14 bases lay between the germline ends. From germline, CDR1 is SGHRS and CDR2 YFSETQ. This CDR3 region has 16 residues. The CDR3 nucleotides read TGCGCCAGCAGCTTGGCCGGTGCAGGGAGGAATGAAAAACTGTTTTTT. It yields the protein CASSLAGAGRNEKLFF.

The J gene is TRBJ2-3, the V gene TRBV15, with 12 bases lining up with TRBD2. The CDR3 loop spans 17 amino acids. From germline, CDR1 is LNHNV and CDR2 YYDKDF (reference sequence). The V segment lost 0 bases and the J segment 4 bases; nucleotides outside the gene matches: 5. CDR3 nucleotides: TGTGCCACCAGCAGAGAGAAAACTAGCGGGAGGTCAGATACGCAGTATTTT. Protein sequence: CATSREKTSGRSDTQYF. Filled out from reference TRBV15 and TRBJ2-3, the complete variable domain reads DAMVIQNPRYQVTQFGKPVTLSCSQTLNHNVMYWYQQKSSQAPKLLFHYYDKDFNNEADTPDNFQSRRPNTSFCFLDIRSPGLGDTAMYLCATSREKTSGRSDTQYFGPGTRLTVL.

The V and J genes are TRBV18 and TRBJ2-7, with D perhaps matching TRBD1 (5 bases). Trimming shortened V by 4 bases and J by 5 bases, and 15 bases separated the two germline ends. The CDR3 is 14 amino acids. CDR1 and CDR2 (germline): KGHSH, LQKENI. CDR3 amino acids: CASSRIGAVDEQYF. The CDR3, as DNA: TGTGCCAGCTCACGGATAGGGGCGGTCGACGAGCAGTACTTC.

Notes on this clone: Germline is not matched at one junction end, which may reflect a read error. The V call is TRBV28, the J call TRBJ1-5; the match to TRBD1 covers 9 bases. There are 15 residues in the CDR3. CDR1 is MDHEN, CDR2 SYDVKM, per germline. CDR3 sequence reads: CSSSLQQGANQPQHF. For the CDR3, the DNA is TGTTCCAGCAGTTTGCAACAGGGGGCCAATCAGCCCCAGCATTTT.

CDR3 sequence: CASSLEVLAGNTGELFF. The DNA of the CDR3 is TGTGCCAGCAGCTTAGAAGTACTAGCGGGGAACACCGGGGAGCTGTTTTTT. The rearrangement joins TRBV7-6 to TRBJ2-2, with TRBD2 identical over 9 bases. There are 17 residues in the CDR3. From germline, CDR1 is SGHVS and CDR2 FNYEAQ. V dropped 1 base and J dropped 1; count of bases not matched to a gene: 4. The whole variable domain, filled in from reference TRBV7-6 and TRBJ2-2, reads GAGVSQSPRYKVTKRGQDVALRCDPISGHVSLYWYRQALGQGPEFLTYFNYEAQQDKSGLPNDRFSAERPEGSISTLTIQRTEQRDSAMYRCASSLEVLAGNTGELFFGEGSRLTVL.

The chain joins TRBV5-1 to TRBJ2-5; tentatively, D is TRBD1 or TRBD2 (6 bases each). Judging by the DNA end, TRBJ2-7 fits better; the J call may be wrong. CDR1 is SGHRS and CDR2 is YFSETQ in the germline V gene. The CDR3 has 15 residues. CDR3 residues: CASSLEGGPVHEQYF. The CDR3 DNA sequence: TGCGCCAGCAGCTTGGAAGGGGGGCCGGTCCACGAGCAGTACTTC.

This rearrangement joins TRBV7-9 to TRBJ2-1, with 11 bases that match TRBD2. This CDR3 comprises 16 residues. The junction had 4 bases not matched to a gene; V was cut back by 3 bases and J by 3 bases. Germline V lookup: CDR1 SEHNR, CDR2 FQNEAQ (reference sequence). DNA for the CDR3: TGTGCCAGCAGCTTGACTAGCGGGAACGGCTACAATGAGCAGTTCTTC. Its translation is CASSLTSGNGYNEQFF.

The chain employs TRBV10-1 and TRBJ2-2; D is unclear. V was cut by 3 bases and J by 1 base, with 9 bases left in between. From germline, CDR1 is WNHNN and CDR2 SYGVQD (reference sequence). CDR3 length equals 15 residues. CDR3 residues: CASSEGTLNTGELFF. The CDR3 DNA follows: TGCGCCAGCAGTGAAGGAACACTGAACACCGGGGAGCTGTTTTTT.

The V gene is TRBV19, the J gene TRBJ1-1; 7 nucleotides line up with TRBD1. This CDR3 has 14 amino acids. Trimming removed 6 bases from V and 1 base from J; junction bases left unmatched: 5. Germline V lookup: CDR1 LNHDA, CDR2 SQIVND (reference sequence). DNA for the CDR3: TGTGCCAGTAGAGGGACAGTAAGGAACACTGAAGCTTTCTTT. This codes for CASRGTVRNTEAFF.

The CDR3 DNA reads TGTGCCAGCAGCTTGTCGGGGACCCCGGGCGGCTACACCTTC. Residues: CASSLSGTPGGYTF. The V gene is TRBV5-4, the J gene TRBJ1-2; tentatively, D is TRBD1 (5 bases). The CDR3 sequence is 14 residues long. Germline CDR1 is SGHNT and CDR2 is YYREEE (reference sequence). V was trimmed by 1 base and J by 8 bases, leaving 15 bases between them.

The V call is TRBV27, the J call TRBJ2-2, with D unresolved. CDR3 size: 14 residues. V shed 7 bases and J shed 1 base, with 10 bases lying between them. Germline CDR1 reads MNHEY; CDR2 reads SMNVEV (reference sequence). For the CDR3, the DNA is TGTGCCAGCATTGCGGACCTGAACACCGGGGAGCTGTTTTTT. Translating gives CASIADLNTGELFF.

The chain is built from TRBV4-1 and TRBJ2-3; D ambiguous. The CDR3 is made up of 16 amino acids. V dropped 5 bases and J dropped 2 bases, with 17 bases sitting between them. Per the germline V gene, CDR1 is MGHRA and CDR2 is YSYEKL. CDR3 nucleotide sequence: TGCGCCAGCAGCTCCTCTCGGACGGTAAACACAGATACGCAGTATTTT. Translating gives CASSSSRTVNTDTQYF.

As regards this clone: This sample includes further DNA sequences coding for the same CDR3. The CDR3 sequence is CASSLKGETQYF. The CDR3 DNA is TGCGCCAGCAGCTTGAAAGGGGAGACCCAGTACTTC. The V call is TRBV5-1, the J call TRBJ2-5; no firm D call. The CDR3 runs 12 residues. V gave up 1 base and J gave up 5 bases, with 6 bases separating them. Germline V gene data show CDR1 as SGHRS and CDR2 as YFSETQ.

This chain links TRBV15 with TRBJ1-5; unclear D gene. The CDR3 length is 16 residues. The germline V gene has CDR1 LNHNV and CDR2 YYDKDF (reference sequence). Between the trimmed V and J ends, which lost 0 bases and 2 bases, there was a span of 11 bases. Here the CDR3 reads CATSRDQHGGNQPQHF. The CDR3 nucleotides read TGTGCCACCAGCAGAGATCAACACGGGGGCAATCAGCCCCAGCATTTT.